This T cell receptor beta chain was captured in a study of T cell responses to AZD1222 COVID-19 vaccine. Deletions cut 0 bases from V and 3 bases from J, with 6 bases between. The germline V gene has CDR1 MNHEY and CDR2 SMNVEV (reference sequence). The CDR3 length is 13 residues. Sequenced by immunoSEQ multiplex PCR; TCRdb stores in-frame clones only, minus some. The sample records 27,000 or so clones, over 80% being singletons. The sample in question was peripheral blood, obtained 28 days after the second AZD1222 dose. This receptor was taken from an adult who received the AZD1222 COVID-19 vaccine. The chain couples TRBV27 to TRBJ2-7, with D unresolved. DNA of the CDR3: TGTGCCAGCAGTTTATCCCCTAACTACGAGCAGTACTTC. Translated: CASSLSPNYEQYF.